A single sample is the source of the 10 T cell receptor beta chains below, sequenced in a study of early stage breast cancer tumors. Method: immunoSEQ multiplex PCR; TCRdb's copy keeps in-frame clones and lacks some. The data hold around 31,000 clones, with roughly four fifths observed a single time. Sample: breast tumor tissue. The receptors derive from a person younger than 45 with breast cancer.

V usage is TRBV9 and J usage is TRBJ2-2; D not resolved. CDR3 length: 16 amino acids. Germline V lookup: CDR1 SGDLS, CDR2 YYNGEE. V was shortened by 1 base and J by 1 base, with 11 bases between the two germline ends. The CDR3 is CASSVSLTQNTGELFF. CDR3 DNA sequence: TGTGCCAGCAGCGTATCGTTGACGCAGAACACCGGGGAGCTGTTTTTT.

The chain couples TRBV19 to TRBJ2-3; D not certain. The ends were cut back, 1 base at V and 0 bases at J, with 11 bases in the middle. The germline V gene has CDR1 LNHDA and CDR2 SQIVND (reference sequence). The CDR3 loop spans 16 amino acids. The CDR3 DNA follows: TGTGCCAGTAGTATAGCGTCGGCAGCTAGCACAGATACGCAGTATTTT. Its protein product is CASSIASAASTDTQYF.

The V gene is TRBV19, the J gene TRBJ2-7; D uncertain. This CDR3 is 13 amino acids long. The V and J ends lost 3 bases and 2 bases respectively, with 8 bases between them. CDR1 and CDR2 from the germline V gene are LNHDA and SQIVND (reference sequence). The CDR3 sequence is CASSIGTTYEQYF. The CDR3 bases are TGTGCCAGTAGTATCGGCACGACCTACGAGCAGTACTTC.

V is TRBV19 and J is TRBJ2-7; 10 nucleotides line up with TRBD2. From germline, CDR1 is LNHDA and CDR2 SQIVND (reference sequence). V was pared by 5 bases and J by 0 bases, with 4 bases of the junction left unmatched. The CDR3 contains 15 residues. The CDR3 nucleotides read TGTGCCAGTAGTTACGGACTAGCGGACTCCTACGAGCAGTACTTC. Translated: CASSYGLADSYEQYF.

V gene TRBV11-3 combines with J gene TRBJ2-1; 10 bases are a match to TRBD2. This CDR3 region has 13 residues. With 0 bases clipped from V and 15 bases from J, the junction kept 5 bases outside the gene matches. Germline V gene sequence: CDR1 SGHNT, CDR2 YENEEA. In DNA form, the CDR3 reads TGTGCCAGCAGCTTAGATCTAGCGGGAGACCGGTTCTTC. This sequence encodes CASSLDLAGDRFF.

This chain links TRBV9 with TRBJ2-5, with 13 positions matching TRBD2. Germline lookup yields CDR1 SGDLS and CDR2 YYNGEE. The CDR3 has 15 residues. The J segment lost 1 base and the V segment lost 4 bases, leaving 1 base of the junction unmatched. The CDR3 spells CASSRLAGGQETQYF. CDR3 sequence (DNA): TGTGCCAGCAGCAGACTAGCGGGAGGCCAAGAGACCCAGTACTTC.

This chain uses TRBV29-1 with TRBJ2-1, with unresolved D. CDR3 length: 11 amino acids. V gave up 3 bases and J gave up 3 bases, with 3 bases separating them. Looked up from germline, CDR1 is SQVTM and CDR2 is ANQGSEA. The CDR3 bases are TGCAGCGTTGAGTTCTACAATGAGCAGTTCTTC. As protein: CSVEFYNEQFF.

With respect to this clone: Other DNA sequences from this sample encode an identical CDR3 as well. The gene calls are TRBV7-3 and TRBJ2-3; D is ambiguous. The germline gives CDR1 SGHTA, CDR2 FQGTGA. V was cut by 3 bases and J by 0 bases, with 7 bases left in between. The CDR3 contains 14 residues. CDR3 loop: CASSLAPSTDTQYF. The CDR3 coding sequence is TGTGCCAGCAGCTTGGCCCCTAGCACAGATACGCAGTATTTT.

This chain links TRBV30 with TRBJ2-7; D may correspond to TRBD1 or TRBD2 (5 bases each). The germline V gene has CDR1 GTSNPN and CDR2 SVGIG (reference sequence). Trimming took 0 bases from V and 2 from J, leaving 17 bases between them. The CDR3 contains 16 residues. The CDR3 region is CAWSVRRGLWAYEQYF. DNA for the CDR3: TGTGCCTGGAGTGTACGACGGGGCCTCTGGGCCTACGAGCAGTACTTC.

CDR3 amino acids: CASRAGTGGLGGTEAFF. The CDR3 bases are TGTGCCAGCAGAGCCGGGACAGGGGGCTTAGGTGGAACTGAAGCTTTCTTT. The chain employs TRBV2 and TRBJ1-1; the match to TRBD1 covers 12 bases. The CDR3 extends over 17 amino acids. Germline V gene lookup returns CDR1 SNHLY and CDR2 FYNNEI. V was clipped by 6 bases and J by 5 bases; unmatched bases: 13.